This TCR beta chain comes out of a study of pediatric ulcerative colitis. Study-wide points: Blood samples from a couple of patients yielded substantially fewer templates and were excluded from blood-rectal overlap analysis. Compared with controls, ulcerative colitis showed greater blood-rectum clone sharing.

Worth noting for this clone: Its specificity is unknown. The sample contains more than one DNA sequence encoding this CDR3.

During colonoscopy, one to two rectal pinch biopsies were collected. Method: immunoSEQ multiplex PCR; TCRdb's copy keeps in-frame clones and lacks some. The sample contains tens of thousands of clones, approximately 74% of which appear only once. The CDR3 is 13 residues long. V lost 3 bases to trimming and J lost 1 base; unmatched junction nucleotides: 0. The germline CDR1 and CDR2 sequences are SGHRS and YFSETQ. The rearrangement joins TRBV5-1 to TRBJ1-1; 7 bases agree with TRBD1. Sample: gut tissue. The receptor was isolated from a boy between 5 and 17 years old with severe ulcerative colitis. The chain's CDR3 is CASSYRGNTEAFF. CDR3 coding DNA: TGCGCCAGCAGCTACAGGGGGAACACTGAAGCTTTCTTT.